This T cell receptor (beta chain) was sequenced in a study of OX40 agonist ivuxolimab in advanced cancers. In the study overall: The group had a mean age of about 60 years, ranged from about 20 to 79, and was around 82% male. Three partial responders included one hepatocellular carcinoma patient and two cutaneous melanoma patients.

Study conclusions and caveats: Circulating CD4+ and CD8+ T cells showed clonal expansion by week 6 at 0.1 to 3.0 mg/kg.

A remark on this clone: The antigen is undetermined.

The protocol was immunoSEQ multiplex PCR, while the TCRdb copy is restricted to in-frame clones and leaves out a portion. This table has about 58,000 clones, 70% to 90% appearing once. Trimming removed 5 bases at V and 1 base at J, with 8 bases between. This CDR3 comprises 14 residues. In germline, CDR1 is LGHNA, CDR2 YSLEER. The input for sequencing was CD4+ or CD8+ T cells sorted from blood, taken in a trial of the OX40 agonist ivuxolimab. The clonotype comes from an adult with an advanced solid tumor such as melanoma, head and neck, liver or kidney cancer. This rearrangement joins TRBV4-3 to TRBJ1-4; no reliable D call. The CDR3 nucleotides read TGCGCCAGCAGCGAGGCCGGAACTAATGAAAAACTGTTTTTT. Residues: CASSEAGTNEKLFF.